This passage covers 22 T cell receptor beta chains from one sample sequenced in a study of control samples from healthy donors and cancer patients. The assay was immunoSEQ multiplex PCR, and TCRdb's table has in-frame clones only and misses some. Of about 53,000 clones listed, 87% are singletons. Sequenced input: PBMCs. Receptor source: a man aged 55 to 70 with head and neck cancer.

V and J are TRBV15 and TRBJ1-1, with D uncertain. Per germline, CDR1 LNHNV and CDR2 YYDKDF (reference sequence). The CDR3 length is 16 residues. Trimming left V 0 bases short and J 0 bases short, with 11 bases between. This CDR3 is CATSRDGDTLNTEAFF. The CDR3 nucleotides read TGTGCCACCAGCAGAGATGGCGACACCCTGAACACTGAAGCTTTCTTT.

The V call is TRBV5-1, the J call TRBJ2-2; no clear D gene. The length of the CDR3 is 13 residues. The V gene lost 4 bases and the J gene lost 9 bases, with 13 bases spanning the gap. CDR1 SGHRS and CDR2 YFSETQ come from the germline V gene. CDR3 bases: TGCGCCAGCAGCGTTCGACCCAGTAGGGAGCTGTTTTTT. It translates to CASSVRPSRELFF.

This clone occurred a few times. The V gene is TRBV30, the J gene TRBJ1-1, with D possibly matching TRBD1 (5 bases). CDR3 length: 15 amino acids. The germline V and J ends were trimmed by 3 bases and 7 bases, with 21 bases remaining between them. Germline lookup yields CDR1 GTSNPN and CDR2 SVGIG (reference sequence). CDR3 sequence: CAWSSYTGGVIEAFF. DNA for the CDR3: TGTGCCTGGAGCTCCTATACCGGAGGGGTAATTGAAGCTTTCTTT. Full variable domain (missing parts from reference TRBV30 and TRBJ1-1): SQTIHQWPATLVQPVGSPLSLECTVEGTSNPNLYWYRQAAGRGLQLLFYSVGIGQISSEVPQNLSASRPQDRQFILSSKKLLLSDSGFYLCAWSSYTGGVIEAFFGQGTRLTVV.

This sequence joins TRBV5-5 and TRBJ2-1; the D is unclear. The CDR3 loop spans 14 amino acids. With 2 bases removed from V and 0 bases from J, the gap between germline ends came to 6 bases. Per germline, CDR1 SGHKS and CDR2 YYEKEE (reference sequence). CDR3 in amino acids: CASSFLGSYNEQFF. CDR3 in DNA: TGTGCCAGCAGCTTTTTGGGCTCCTACAATGAGCAGTTCTTC.

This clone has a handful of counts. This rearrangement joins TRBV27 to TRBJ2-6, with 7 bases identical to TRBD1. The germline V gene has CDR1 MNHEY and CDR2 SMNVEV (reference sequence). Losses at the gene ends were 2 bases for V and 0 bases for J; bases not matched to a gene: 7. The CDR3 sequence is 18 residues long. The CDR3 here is CASSLRGTASSGANVLTF. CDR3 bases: TGTGCCAGCAGTTTAAGGGGGACAGCGAGCTCTGGGGCCAACGTCCTGACTTTC.

The CDR3 nucleotides are TGTGCCAGCAGCCACCGGACTAGCGGGCGCACAGATACGCAGTATTTT. It is translated as CASSHRTSGRTDTQYF. The rearrangement uses TRBV5-6 and TRBJ2-3, with 11 bases that match TRBD2. V gave up 4 bases and J gave up 1 base; unmatched junction bases: 5. CDR1 and CDR2 (germline): SGHDT, YYEEEE. This CDR3 is built from 16 residues.

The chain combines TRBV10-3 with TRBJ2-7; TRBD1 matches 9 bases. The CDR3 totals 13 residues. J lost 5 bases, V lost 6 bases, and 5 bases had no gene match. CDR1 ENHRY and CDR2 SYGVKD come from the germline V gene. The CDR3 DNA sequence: TGTGCCATCAGGGGACAGGGTTCCGACGAGCAGTACTTC. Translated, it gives CAIRGQGSDEQYF.

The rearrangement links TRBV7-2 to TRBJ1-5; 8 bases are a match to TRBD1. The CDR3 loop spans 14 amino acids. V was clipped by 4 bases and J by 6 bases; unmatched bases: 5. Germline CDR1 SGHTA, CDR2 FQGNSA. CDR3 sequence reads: CASSSQGAGQPQHF. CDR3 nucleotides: TGTGCCAGCAGCTCGCAGGGGGCCGGTCAGCCCCAGCATTTT.

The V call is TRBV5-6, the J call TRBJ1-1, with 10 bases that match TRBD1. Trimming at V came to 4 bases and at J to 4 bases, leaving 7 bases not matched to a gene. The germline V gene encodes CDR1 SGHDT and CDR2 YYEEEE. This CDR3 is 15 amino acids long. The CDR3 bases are TGTGCCAGCAGCGCCCGGGACAGGGGTCTCACTGAAGCTTTCTTT. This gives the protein CASSARDRGLTEAFF. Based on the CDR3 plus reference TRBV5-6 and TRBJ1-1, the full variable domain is DAGVTQSPTHLIKTRGQQVTLRCSPKSGHDTVSWYQQALGQGPQFIFQYYEEEERQRGNFPDRFSGHQFPNYSSELNVNALLLGDSALYLCASSARDRGLTEAFFGQGTRLTVV.

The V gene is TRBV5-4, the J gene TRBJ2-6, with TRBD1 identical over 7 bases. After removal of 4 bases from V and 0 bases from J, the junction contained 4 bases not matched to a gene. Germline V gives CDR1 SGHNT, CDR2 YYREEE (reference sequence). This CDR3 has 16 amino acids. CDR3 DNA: TGTGCCAGCAGCCCGGGACAGAGCTCTGGGGCCAACGTCCTGACTTTC. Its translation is CASSPGQSSGANVLTF.

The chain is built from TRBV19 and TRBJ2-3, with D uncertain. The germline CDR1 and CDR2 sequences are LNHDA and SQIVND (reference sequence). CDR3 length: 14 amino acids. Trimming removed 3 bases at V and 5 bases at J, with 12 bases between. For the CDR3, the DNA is TGTGCCAGTAGTATGGATGGTCGCGGAGATACGCAGTATTTT. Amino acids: CASSMDGRGDTQYF.

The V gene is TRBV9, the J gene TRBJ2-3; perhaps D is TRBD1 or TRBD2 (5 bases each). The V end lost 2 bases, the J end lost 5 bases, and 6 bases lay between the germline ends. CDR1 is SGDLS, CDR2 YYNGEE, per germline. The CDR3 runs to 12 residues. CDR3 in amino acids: CASSVRGDTQYF. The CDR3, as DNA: TGTGCCAGCAGCGTGAGGGGAGATACGCAGTATTTT.

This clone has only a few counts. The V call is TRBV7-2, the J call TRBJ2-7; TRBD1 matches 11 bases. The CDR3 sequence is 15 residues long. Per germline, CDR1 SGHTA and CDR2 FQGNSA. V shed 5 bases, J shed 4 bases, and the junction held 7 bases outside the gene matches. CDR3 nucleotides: TGTGCCAGCAGCCAACACGGGACAGGGGGATACGAGCAGTACTTC. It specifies CASSQHGTGGYEQYF.

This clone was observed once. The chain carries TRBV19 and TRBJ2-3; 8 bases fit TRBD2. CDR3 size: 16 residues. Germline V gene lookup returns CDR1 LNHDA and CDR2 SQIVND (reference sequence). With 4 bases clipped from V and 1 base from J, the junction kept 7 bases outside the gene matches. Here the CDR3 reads CASSTRGGRGTDTQYF. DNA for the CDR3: TGTGCCAGTAGTACCCGGGGGGGACGGGGCACAGATACGCAGTATTTT.

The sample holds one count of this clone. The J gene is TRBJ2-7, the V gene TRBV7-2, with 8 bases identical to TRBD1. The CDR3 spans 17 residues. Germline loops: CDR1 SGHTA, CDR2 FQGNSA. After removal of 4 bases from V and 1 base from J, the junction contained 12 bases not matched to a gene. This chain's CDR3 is CASSSGTGPVGSYEQYF. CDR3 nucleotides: TGTGCCAGCAGCTCCGGGACAGGCCCCGTGGGGTCCTACGAGCAGTACTTC.

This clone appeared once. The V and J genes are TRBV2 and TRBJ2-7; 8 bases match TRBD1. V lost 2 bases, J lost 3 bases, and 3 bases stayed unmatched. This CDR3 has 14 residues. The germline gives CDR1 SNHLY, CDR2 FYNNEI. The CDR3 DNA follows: TGTGCCAGCAGTGAAAACAGGGGGGTCTACGAGCAGTACTTC. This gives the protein CASSENRGVYEQYF.

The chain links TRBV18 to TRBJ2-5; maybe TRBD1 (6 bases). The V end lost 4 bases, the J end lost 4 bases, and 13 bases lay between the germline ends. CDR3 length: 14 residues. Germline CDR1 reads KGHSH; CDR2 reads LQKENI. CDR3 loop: CASSQLQGTETQYF. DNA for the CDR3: TGTGCCAGCTCACAACTACAGGGAACAGAGACCCAGTACTTC. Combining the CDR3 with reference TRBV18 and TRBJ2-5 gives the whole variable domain NAGVMQNPRHLVRRRGQEARLRCSPMKGHSHVYWYRQLPEEGLKFMVYLQKENIIDESGMPKERFSAEFPKEGPSILRIQQVVRGDSAAYFCASSQLQGTETQYFGPGTRLLVL.

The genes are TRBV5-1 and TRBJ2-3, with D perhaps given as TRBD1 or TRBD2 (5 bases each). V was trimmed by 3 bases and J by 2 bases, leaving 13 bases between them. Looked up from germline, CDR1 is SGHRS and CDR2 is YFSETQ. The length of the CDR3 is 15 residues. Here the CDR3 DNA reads TGCGCCAGCAGCTCTGCCAGGGAGTTCACAGATACGCAGTATTTT. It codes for CASSSAREFTDTQYF.

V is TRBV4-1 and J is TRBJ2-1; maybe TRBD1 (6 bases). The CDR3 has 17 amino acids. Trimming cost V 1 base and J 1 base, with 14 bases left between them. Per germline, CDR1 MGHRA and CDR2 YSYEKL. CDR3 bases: TGCGCCAGCAGCCAAGGCCTGGACAGTCGGTCCTACAATGAGCAGTTCTTC. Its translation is CASSQGLDSRSYNEQFF.

The CDR3 sequence is CASSQFLDRTYEQYF. CDR3 bases: TGTGCCAGCAGCCAATTTTTGGACAGAACCTACGAGCAGTACTTC. The chain links TRBV3-1 (or the pseudogene TRBV3-2) to TRBJ2-7; maybe TRBD1 (6 bases). Per the germline V gene, CDR1 is LGHDT and CDR2 is YNNKEL (reference sequence). The length of the CDR3 is 15 residues. The V and J ends lost 2 bases and 2 bases respectively, with 13 bases between them.

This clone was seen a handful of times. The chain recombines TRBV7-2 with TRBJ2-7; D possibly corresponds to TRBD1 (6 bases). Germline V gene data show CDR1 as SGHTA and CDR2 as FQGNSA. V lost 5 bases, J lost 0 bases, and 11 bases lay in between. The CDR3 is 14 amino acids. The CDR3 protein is CASSIHRDSYEQYF. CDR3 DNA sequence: TGTGCCAGCAGCATCCACAGGGACTCCTACGAGCAGTACTTC. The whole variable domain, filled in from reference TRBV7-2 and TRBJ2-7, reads GAGVSQSPSNKVTEKGKDVELRCDPISGHTALYWYRQSLGQGLEFLIYFQGNSAPDKSGLPSDRFSAERTGGSVSTLTIQRTQQEDSAVYLCASSIHRDSYEQYFGPGTRLTVT.

As DNA, the CDR3 is TGTGCCAGCAGCCCAAGGACTAGCGGGTACCGAAATGTTAAAGAGACCCAGTACTTC. Protein product: CASSPRTSGYRNVKETQYF. The genes are TRBV11-2 and TRBJ2-5; 11 bases line up with TRBD2. Germline values: CDR1 SGHAT, CDR2 FQNNGV. V gave up 5 bases and J gave up 3 bases; unmatched junction bases: 17. The CDR3 totals 19 residues.